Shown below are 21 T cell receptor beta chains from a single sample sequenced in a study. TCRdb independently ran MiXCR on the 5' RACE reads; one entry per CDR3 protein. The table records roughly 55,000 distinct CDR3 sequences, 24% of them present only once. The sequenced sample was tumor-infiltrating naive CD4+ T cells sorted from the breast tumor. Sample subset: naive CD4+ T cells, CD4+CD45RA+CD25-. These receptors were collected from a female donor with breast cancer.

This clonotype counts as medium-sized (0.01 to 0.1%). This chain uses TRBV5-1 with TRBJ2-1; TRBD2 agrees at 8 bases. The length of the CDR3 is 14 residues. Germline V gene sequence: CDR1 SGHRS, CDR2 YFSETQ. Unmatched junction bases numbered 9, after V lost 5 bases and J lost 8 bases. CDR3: CASRRSGTTDEQFF. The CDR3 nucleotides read TGCGCCAGCAGACGTAGCGGGACTACGGATGAGCAGTTCTTC.

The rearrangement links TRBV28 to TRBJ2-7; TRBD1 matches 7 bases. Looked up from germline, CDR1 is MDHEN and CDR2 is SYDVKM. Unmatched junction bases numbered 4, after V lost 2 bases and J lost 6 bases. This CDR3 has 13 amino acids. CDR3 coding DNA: TGTGCCAGCAGTTTACTCGACAGGGCCGAGCAGTACTTC. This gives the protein CASSLLDRAEQYF.

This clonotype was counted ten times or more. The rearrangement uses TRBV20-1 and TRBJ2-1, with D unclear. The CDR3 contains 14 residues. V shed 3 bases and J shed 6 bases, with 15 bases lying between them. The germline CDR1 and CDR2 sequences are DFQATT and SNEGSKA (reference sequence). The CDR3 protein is CSASTRRGSNEQFF. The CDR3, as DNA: TGCAGTGCTAGTACCCGGCGCGGCTCCAATGAGCAGTTCTTC.

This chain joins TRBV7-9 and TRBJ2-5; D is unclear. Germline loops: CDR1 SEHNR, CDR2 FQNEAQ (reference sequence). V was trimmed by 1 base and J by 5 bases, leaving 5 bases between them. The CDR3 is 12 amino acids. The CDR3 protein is CASSLERETQYF. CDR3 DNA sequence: TGTGCCAGCAGCTTAGAGCGCGAGACCCAGTACTTC.

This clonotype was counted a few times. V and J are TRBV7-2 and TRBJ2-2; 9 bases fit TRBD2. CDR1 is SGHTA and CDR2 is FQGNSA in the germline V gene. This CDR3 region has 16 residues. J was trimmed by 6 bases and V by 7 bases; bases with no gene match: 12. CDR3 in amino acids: CASIGPGLARSGELFF. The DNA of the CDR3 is TGTGCCAGCATCGGCCCGGGACTAGCCCGGTCCGGGGAGCTGTTTTTT. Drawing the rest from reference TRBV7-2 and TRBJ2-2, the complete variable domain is GAGVSQSPSNKVTEKGKDVELRCDPISGHTALYWYRQSLGQGLEFLIYFQGNSAPDKSGLPSDRFSAERTGGSVSTLTIQRTQQEDSAVYLCASIGPGLARSGELFFGEGSRLTVL.

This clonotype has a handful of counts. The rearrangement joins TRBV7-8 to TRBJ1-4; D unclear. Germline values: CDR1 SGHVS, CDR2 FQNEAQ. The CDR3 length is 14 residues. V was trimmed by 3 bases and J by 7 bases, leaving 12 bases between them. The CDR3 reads CASSLGRRGEKLFF. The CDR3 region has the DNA TGTGCCAGCAGCTTGGGCAGGCGAGGTGAAAAACTGTTTTTT.

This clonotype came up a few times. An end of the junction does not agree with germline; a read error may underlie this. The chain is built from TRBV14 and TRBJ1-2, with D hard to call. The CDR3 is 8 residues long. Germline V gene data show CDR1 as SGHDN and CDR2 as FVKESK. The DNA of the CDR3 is TGTGCCAGCAGCCAAGGACTCTTC. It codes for CASSQGLF.

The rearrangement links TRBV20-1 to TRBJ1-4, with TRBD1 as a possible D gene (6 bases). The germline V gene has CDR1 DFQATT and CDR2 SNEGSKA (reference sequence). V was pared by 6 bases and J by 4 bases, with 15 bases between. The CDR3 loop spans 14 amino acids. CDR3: CSAEDRNRNEKLFF. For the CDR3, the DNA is TGCAGTGCGGAAGACAGGAATCGTAATGAAAAACTGTTTTTT.

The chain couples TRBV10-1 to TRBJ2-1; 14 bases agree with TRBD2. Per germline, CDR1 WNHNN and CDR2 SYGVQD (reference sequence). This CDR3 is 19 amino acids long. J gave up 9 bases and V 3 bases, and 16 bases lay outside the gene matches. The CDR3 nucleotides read TGCGCCAGCAGTGACCCTCCTGGGACTAGCGGGAGTAAACGGAGTGAGCAGTTCTTC. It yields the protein CASSDPPGTSGSKRSEQFF.

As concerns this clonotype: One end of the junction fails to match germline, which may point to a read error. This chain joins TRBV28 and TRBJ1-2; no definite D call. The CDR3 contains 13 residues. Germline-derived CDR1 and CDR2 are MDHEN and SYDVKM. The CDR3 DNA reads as TGTGCCAGCATTAATTCCAGGTTCTATGGCTACGCCTTC. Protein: CASINSRFYGYAF.

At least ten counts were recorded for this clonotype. The CDR3 loop is CASSLGGQQNNYGYTF. The CDR3 nucleotides read TGTGCCAGCAGCTTGGGTGGACAGCAGAATAACTATGGCTACACCTTC. This sequence joins TRBV7-2 and TRBJ1-2; possibly TRBD1 for D (6 bases). The germline V and J ends were trimmed by 3 bases and 1 base, with 15 bases remaining between them. CDR3 length equals 16 residues. Germline values: CDR1 SGHTA, CDR2 FQGNSA. Together with reference TRBV7-2 and TRBJ1-2, the CDR3 gives the full variable domain: GAGVSQSPSNKVTEKGKDVELRCDPISGHTALYWYRQSLGQGLEFLIYFQGNSAPDKSGLPSDRFSAERTGGSVSTLTIQRTQQEDSAVYLCASSLGGQQNNYGYTFGSGTRLTVV.

The CDR3 sequence is CASSPGQGALPGYGYTF. In DNA, the CDR3 is TGTGCCAGCAGCCCGGGACAGGGGGCGCTCCCGGGCTATGGCTACACCTTC. V and J are TRBV5-4 and TRBJ1-2; 12 bases match TRBD1. This CDR3 has 17 residues. Germline CDR1 and CDR2: SGHNT and YYREEE (reference sequence). V was pared by 4 bases and J by 4 bases, with 11 bases of the junction left unmatched.

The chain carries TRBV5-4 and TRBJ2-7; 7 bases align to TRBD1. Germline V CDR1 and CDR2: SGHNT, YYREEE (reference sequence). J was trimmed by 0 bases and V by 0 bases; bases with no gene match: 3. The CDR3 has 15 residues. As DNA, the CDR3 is TGTGCCAGCAGCTTGGGACAGGGAAGCTCCTACGAGCAGTACTTC. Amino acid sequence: CASSLGQGSSYEQYF.

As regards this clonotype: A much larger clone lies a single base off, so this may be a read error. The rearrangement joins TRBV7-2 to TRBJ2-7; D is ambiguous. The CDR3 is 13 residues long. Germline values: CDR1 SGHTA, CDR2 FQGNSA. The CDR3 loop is CASSLVSSYEQCF. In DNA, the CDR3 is TGTGCCAGCAGCTTAGTTTCTAGTTATGAGCAGTGCTTC.

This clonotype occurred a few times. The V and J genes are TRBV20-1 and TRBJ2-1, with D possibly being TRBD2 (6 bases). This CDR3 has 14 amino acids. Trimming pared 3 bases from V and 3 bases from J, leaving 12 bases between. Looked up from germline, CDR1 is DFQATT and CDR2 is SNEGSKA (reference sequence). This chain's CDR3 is CSASSVSGYNEQFF. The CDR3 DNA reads TGCAGTGCTAGCAGTGTTAGCGGCTACAATGAGCAGTTCTTC.

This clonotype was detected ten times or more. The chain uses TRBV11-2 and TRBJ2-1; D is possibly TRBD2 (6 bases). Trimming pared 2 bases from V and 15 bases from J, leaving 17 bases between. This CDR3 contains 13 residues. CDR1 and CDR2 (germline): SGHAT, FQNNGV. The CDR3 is CASSLQTGTERFF. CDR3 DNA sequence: TGTGCCAGCAGCTTACAGACCGGGACTGAACGGTTCTTC.

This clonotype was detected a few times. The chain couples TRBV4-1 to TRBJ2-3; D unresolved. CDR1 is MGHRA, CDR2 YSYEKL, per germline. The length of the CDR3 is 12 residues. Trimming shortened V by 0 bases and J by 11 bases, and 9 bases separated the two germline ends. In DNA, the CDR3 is TGCGCCAGCAGCCAAGATGTGGGGTGGCAGTATTTT. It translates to CASSQDVGWQYF.

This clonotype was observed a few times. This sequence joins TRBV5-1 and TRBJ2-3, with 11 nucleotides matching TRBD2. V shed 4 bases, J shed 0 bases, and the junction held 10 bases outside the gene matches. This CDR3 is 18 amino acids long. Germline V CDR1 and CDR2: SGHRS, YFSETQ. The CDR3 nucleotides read TGCGCCAGCAGCGCCCCAGGGCTAGCGGGAGGTAGCACAGATACGCAGTATTTT. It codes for CASSAPGLAGGSTDTQYF.

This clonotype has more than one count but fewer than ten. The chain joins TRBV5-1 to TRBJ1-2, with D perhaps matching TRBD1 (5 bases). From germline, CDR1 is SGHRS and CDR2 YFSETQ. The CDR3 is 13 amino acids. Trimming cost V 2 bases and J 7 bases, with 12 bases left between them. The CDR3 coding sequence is TGCGCCAGCAGCTTAGCAGGGTTTAGTGGCTACACCTTC. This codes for CASSLAGFSGYTF.

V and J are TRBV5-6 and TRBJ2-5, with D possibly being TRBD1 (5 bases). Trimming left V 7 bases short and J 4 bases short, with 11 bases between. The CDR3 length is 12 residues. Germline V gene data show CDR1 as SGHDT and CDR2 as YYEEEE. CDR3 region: CASEGARETQYF. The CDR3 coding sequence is TGTGCCAGCGAAGGGGCTAGAGAGACCCAGTACTTC.

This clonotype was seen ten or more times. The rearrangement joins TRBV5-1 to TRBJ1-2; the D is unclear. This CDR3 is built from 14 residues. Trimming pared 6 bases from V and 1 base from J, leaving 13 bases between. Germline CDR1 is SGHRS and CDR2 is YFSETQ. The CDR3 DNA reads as TGCGCCAGCACCACCAGCGGCAGTAACTATGGCTACACCTTC. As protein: CASTTSGSNYGYTF.